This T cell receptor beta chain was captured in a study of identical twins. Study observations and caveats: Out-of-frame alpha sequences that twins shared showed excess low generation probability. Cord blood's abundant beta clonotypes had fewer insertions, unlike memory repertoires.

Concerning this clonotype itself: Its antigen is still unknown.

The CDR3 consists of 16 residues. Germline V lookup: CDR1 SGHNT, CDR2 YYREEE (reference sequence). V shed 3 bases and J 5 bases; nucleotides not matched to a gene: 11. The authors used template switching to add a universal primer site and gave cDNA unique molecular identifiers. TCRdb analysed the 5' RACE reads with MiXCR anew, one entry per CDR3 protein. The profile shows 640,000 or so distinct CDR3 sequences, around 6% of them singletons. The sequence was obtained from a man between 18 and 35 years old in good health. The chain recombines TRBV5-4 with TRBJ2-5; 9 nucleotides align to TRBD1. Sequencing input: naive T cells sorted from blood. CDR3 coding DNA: TGTGCCAGCAGCTCCGCCTCCGGGACAGGGTCCGAGACCCAGTACTTC. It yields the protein CASSSASGTGSETQYF.